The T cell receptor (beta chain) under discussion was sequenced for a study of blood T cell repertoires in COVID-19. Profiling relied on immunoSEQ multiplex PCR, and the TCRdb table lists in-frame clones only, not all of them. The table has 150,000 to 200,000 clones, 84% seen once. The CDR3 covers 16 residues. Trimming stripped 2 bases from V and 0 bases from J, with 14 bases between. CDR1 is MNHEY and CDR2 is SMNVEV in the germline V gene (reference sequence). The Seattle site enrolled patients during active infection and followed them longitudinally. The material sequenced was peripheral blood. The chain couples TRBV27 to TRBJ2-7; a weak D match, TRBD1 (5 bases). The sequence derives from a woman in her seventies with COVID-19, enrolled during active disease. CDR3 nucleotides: TGTGCCAGCAGTTTAAAACGGACACCAAGCTCCTACGAGCAGTACTTC. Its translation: CASSLKRTPSSYEQYF.